This T cell receptor beta chain was recorded in a study of early T cells in non-severe SARS-CoV-2 infection. CDR1 is MNHNY, CDR2 SVGAGI, per germline (reference sequence). Trimming removed 5 bases at V and 10 bases at J, with 8 bases between. The CDR3 has 11 residues. This clonotype was detected ten times or more. TCRdb analysed the 5' RACE reads with MiXCR anew, one entry per CDR3 protein. The sample lists tens of thousands of distinct CDR3 sequences, 12% to 15% occurring once. V is TRBV6-6 and J is TRBJ1-4; D not resolved. The TCR comes from an adult who was a healthcare worker with PCR-confirmed SARS-CoV-2 infection or an uninfected control (not recorded which). The sample was whole blood. The CDR3 region is CASSTRGKLFF. CDR3 coding DNA: TGTGCCAGCAGTACCCGGGGAAAACTGTTTTTT.